The subject of this entry is one T cell receptor beta chain. V shed 3 bases and J shed 1 base, with 13 bases lying between them. CDR1 and CDR2 (germline): SGHRS, YFSETQ. This CDR3 contains 16 residues. This entry belongs to a study of T-cell reconstitution after alpha-beta-depleted transplantation in children. TCRbeta library construction was performed incorporating unique molecular identifiers. TCRdb reprocessed the PCR reads via MiXCR and lists one record per CDR3 protein. This table holds about a million distinct CDR3 sequences, about 30% found once. This sequence joins TRBV5-1 and TRBJ2-2; a weak D match, TRBD1 (5 bases). The sequenced sample was PBMCs, mostly from graft donor cells, obtained 360 days after TCRalphabeta/CD19-depleted stem cell transplant. The origin of this receptor is a boy younger than two who had a stem cell transplant for SCID, so the T cells may come from the graft donor. The CDR3 coding sequence is TGCGCCAGCAGCTCCGGACATTTAGGGAACACCGGGGAGCTGTTTTTT. Residues: CASSSGHLGNTGELFF.